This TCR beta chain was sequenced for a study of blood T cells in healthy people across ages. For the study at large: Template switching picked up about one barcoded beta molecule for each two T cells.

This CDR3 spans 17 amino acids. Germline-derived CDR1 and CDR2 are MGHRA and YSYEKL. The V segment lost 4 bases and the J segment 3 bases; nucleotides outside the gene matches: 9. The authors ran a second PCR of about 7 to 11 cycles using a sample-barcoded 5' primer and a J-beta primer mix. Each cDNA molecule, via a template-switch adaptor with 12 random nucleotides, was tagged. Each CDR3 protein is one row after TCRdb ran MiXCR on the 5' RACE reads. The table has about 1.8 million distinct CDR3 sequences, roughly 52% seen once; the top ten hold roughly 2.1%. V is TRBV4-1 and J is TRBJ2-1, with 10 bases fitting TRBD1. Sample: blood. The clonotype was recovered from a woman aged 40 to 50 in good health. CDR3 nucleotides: TGCGCCAGCAGCCCCCCTCGGGGGACAGGGGTCTACAATGAGCAGTTCTTC. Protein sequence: CASSPPRGTGVYNEQFF.